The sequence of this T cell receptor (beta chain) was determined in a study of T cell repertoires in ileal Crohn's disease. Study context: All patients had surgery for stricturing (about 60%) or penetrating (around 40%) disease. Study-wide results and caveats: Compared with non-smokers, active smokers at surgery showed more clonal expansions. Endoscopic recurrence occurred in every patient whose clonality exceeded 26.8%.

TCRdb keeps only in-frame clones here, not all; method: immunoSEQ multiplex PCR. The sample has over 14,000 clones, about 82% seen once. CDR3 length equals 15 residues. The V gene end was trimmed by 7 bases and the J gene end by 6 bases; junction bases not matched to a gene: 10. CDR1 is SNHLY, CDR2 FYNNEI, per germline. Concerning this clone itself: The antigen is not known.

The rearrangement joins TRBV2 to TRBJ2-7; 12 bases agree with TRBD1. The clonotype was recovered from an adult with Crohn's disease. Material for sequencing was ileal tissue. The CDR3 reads CASTRGGTGGGEQYF. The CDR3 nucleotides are TGTGCCAGCACTCGCGGGGGGACAGGGGGCGGCGAGCAGTACTTC. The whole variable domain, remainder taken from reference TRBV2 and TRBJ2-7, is EPEVTQTPSHQVTQMGQEVILRCVPISNHLYFYWYRQILGQKVEFLVSFYNNEISEKSEIFDDQFSVERPDGSNFTLKIRSTKLEDSAMYFCASTRGGTGGGEQYFGPGTRLTVT.